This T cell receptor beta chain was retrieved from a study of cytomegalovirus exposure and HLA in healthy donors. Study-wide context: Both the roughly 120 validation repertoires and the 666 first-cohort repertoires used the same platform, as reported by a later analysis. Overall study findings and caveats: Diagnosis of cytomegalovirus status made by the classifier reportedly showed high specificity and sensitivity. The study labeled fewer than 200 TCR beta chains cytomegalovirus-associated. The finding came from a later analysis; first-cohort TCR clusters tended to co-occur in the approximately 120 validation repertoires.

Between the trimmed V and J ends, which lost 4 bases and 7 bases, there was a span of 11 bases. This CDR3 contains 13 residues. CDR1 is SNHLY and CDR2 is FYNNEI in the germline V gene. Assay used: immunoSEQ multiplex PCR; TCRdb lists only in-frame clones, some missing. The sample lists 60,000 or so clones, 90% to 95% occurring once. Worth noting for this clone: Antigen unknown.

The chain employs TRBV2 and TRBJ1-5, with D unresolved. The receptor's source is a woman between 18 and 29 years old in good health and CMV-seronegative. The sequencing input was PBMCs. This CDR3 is CASSGRVKQPQHF. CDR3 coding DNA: TGTGCCAGCAGTGGTCGGGTTAAACAGCCCCAGCATTTT.